This T cell receptor beta chain was captured by sequencing in a study of blood T cell repertoires in COVID-19. Overall study: Spain, Italy and the United States supplied samples that represented acute and convalescent COVID-19.

As originally analysed: Reference gene primer amplification in the assay estimated nucleated cell counts. Method: immunoSEQ multiplex PCR; TCRdb's copy keeps in-frame clones and lacks some. The V and J calls and clone size were taken over from that table, and D and trimming were inferred from the DNA. The sample lists under 300,000 clones, about 85% seen once, with roughly 15% in the top ten. This clonotype originated in a human donor in a cohort sampled during active COVID-19. The specimen was peripheral blood.

CDR3 nucleotide sequence: TGTGCCATCAGTGACGCCCCGGGACAGGGGGTTGCCGGGTCACAAGAGACCCAGTACTTC. Protein sequence: CAISDAPGQGVAGSQETQYF. This chain joins TRBV10-3 and TRBJ2-5; 11 positions match TRBD1. CDR3 length equals 20 residues. Germline values: CDR1 ENHRY, CDR2 SYGVKD. Trimming took 3 bases from V and 2 from J; bases not matched to a gene: 17.